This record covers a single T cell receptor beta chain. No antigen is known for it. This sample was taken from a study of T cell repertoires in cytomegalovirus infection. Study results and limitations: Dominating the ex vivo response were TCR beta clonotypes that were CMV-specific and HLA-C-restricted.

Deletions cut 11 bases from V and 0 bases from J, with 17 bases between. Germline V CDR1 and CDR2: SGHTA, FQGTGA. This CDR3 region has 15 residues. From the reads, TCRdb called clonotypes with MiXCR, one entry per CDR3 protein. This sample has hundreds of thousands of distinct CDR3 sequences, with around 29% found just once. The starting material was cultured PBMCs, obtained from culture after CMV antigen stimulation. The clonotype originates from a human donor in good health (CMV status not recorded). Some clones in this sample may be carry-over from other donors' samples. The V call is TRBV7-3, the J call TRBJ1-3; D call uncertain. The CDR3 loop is CAGKPGRSSGNTIYF. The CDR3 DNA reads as TGTGCCGGCAAACCAGGACGGAGCTCTGGAAACACCATATATTTT.